This T cell receptor (beta chain) was captured by sequencing in a study of T cell responses to AZD1222 COVID-19 vaccine. Generated by immunoSEQ multiplex PCR, the TCRdb table keeps only in-frame clones and is missing some. The data contain 150,000 to 200,000 clones, around 90% of them singletons. The CDR3 totals 15 residues. Trimming left V 0 bases short and J 4 bases short, with 10 bases between. CDR1 is SEHNR and CDR2 is FQNEAQ in the germline V gene (reference sequence). Findings and limits, study-wide: Only five to seven AZD1222 recipients tested seropositive at baseline.

As to this clone: Its antigen is unknown.

The J gene is TRBJ2-4, the V gene TRBV7-9, with D uncertain. Sample: peripheral blood, taken 28 days after the second AZD1222 dose. This TCR came from an adult who received the AZD1222 COVID-19 vaccine. CDR3 in amino acids: CASSLAGQRKNIQYF. CDR3 in DNA: TGTGCCAGCAGCTTAGCTGGCCAGCGTAAAAACATTCAGTACTTC.